The 8 T cell receptor beta chains reported below all come from one sample, sequenced in a study of T cell changes during pregnancy in multiple sclerosis. Using immunoSEQ multiplex PCR, the repertoire was profiled, and TCRdb retains in-frame clones only, with some absent. The table has about 20,000 clones, more than 75% seen once. The input for sequencing was CD8+ T cells from peripheral blood mononuclear cells, taken after pregnancy. The receptors come from a female donor with multiple sclerosis, enrolled in a pregnancy study.

This clone was seen a handful of times. The rearrangement uses TRBV27 and TRBJ2-6; perhaps TRBD1 as D (5 bases). The V end was cut by 5 bases, the J end by 1 base, with 15 bases between. The CDR3 loop spans 17 amino acids. Germline V gene data show CDR1 as MNHEY and CDR2 as SMNVEV (reference sequence). This CDR3 is CASSPIDSDSGANVLTF. The CDR3 DNA reads as TGTGCCAGCAGTCCCATCGACAGTGATTCTGGGGCCAACGTCCTGACTTTC.

V is TRBV13 and J is TRBJ2-1; 13 bases are a match to TRBD2. Trimming took 5 bases from V and 7 from J; bases not matched to a gene: 8. From germline, CDR1 is PRHDT and CDR2 FYEKMQ (reference sequence). The length of the CDR3 is 16 residues. The CDR3 DNA reads TGTGCCAGCAGCCCAGTCACTAGCGGGAGGGGAAATGAGCAGTTCTTC. It specifies CASSPVTSGRGNEQFF.

The chain links TRBV28 to TRBJ2-7, with TRBD1 matching 7 bases. The CDR3 is 15 amino acids. Germline V lookup: CDR1 MDHEN, CDR2 SYDVKM. V shed 6 bases and J 3 bases; nucleotides not matched to a gene: 11. Written as DNA, the CDR3 is TGTGCCAGCAGGACCCCACGGGACAGCTACTACGAGCAGTACTTC. Its protein product is CASRTPRDSYYEQYF.

The gene calls are TRBV6-5 and TRBJ2-5; TRBD1 might be the D (6 bases). The J call may be in error: the DNA end matches TRBJ2-7 better. CDR1 and CDR2 (germline): MNHEY, SVGAGI. There are 14 residues in the CDR3. CDR3 region: CASSYLGAGIEQYF. As DNA, the CDR3 is TGTGCCAGCAGTTATTTGGGGGCCGGGATCGAGCAGTACTTC.

The genes are TRBV29-1 and TRBJ2-2; 7 nucleotides line up with TRBD1. Trimming removed 2 bases from V and 3 bases from J; junction bases left unmatched: 6. Germline loops: CDR1 SQVTM, CDR2 ANQGSEA. CDR3 length: 15 amino acids. CDR3 region: CSVEIGTVYTGELFF. In nucleotides, the CDR3 is TGCAGCGTTGAAATAGGGACAGTTTACACCGGGGAGCTGTTTTTT.

This chain uses TRBV25-1 with TRBJ1-1, with 9 bases aligning to TRBD1. The germline CDR1 and CDR2 sequences are MGHDK and SYGVNS. V shed 0 bases, J shed 6 bases, and the junction held 2 bases outside the gene matches. The CDR3 totals 14 residues. In DNA form, the CDR3 reads TGTGCCAGCAGTGAATACAGACAGGGGGCTGAAGCTTTCTTT. Encoded protein: CASSEYRQGAEAFF. Filled out from reference TRBV25-1 and TRBJ1-1, the complete variable domain reads EADIYQTPRYLVIGTGKKITLECSQTMGHDKMYWYQQDPGMELHLIHYSYGVNSTEKGDLSSESTVSRIRTEHFPLTLESARPSHTSQYLCASSEYRQGAEAFFGQGTRLTVV.

This chain uses TRBV11-2 with TRBJ2-5; 7 nucleotides agree with TRBD1. Germline CDR1 is SGHAT and CDR2 is FQNNGV. V shed 2 bases and J 5 bases; nucleotides not matched to a gene: 5. The CDR3 totals 14 residues. The CDR3: CASSLPRGSETQYF. DNA of the CDR3: TGTGCCAGCAGCTTACCCAGGGGGTCGGAGACCCAGTACTTC.

This rearrangement joins TRBV27 to TRBJ1-2; D not certain. This CDR3 has 15 residues. Trimming took 1 base from V and 8 from J, leaving 17 bases between them. Germline values: CDR1 MNHEY, CDR2 SMNVEV (reference sequence). The CDR3 DNA reads TGTGCCAGCAGTTTATATCTTGGAGGGTTAGACGGCTACACCTTC. It specifies CASSLYLGGLDGYTF.